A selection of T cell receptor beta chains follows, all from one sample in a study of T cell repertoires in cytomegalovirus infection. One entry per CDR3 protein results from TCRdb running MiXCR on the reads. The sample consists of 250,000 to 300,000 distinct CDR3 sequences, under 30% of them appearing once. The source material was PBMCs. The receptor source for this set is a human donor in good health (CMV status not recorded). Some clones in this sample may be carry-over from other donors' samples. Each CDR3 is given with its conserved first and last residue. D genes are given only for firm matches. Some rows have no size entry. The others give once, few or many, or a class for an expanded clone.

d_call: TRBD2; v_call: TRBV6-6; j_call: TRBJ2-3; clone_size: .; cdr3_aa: CASSVLRGTRNADTQYF; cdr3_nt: TGTGCCAGCAGTGTTTTACGAGGGACTAGAAATGCAGATACGCAGTATTTT
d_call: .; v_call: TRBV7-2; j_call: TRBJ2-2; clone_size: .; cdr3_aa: CASSFPSTHTGELFF; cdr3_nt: TGTGCCAGCAGCTTCCCTTCTACCCACACCGGGGAGCTGTTTTTT
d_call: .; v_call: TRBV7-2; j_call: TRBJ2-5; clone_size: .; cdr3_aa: CASSLNRPGPEETQYF; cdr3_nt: TGTGCCAGCAGCTTAAACCGTCCGGGACCTGAAGAGACCCAGTACTTC
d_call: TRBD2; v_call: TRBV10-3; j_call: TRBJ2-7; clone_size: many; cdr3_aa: CATQDPSSGQYEQYF; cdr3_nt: TGTGCCACCCAGGACCCGTCTAGCGGGCAATACGAGCAGTACTTC
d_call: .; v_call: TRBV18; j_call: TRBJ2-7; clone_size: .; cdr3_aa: CASSPVQGAYEQYF; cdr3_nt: TGTGCCAGCTCGCCAGTACAGGGTGCGTACGAGCAGTACTTC
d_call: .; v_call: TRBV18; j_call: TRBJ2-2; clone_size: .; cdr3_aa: CASSPTPEGGELFF; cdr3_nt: TGTGCCAGCTCACCCACGCCTGAAGGCGGGGAGCTGTTTTTT
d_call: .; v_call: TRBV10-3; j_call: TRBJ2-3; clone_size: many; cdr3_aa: CAISTGLVPGTDTQYF; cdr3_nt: TGTGCCATCAGCACCGGTTTGGTTCCAGGCACAGATACGCAGTATTTT
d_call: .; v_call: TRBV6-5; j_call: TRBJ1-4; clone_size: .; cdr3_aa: CASSYSGTTREKLFF; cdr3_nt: TGTGCCAGCAGTTACTCGGGGACCACCCGGGAAAAACTGTTTTTT
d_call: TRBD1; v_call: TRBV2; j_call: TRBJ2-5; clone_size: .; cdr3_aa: CASSGDSGQETQYF; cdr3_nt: TGTGCCAGCAGTGGGGACAGCGGCCAAGAGACCCAGTACTTC
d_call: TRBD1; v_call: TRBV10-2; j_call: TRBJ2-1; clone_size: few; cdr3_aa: CASGQGVKDEQFF; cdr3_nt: TGCGCCAGCGGGCAGGGGGTTAAGGATGAGCAGTTCTTC
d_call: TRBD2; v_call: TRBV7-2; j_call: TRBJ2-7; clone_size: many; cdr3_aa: CASSPLAGDLTYEQYF; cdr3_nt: TGTGCCAGCAGCCCCTTAGCGGGGGACCTGACCTACGAGCAGTACTTC